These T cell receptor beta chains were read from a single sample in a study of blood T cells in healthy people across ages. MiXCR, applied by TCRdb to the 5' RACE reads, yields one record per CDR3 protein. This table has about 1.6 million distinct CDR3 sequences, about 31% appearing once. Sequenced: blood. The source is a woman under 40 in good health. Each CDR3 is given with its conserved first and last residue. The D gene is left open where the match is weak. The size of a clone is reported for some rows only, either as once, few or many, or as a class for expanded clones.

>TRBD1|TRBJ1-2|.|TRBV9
CASSEGTGRYGYTF
TGTGCCAGCAGCGAAGGGACAGGCCGCTATGGCTACACCTTC
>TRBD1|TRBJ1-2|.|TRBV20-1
CSARELDRGFGYTF
TGCAGTGCTAGAGAGTTGGACAGGGGATTTGGCTACACCTTC
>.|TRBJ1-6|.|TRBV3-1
CASSQIAGDSPLHF
TGTGCCAGCAGCCAGATCGCAGGGGACTCACCCCTCCACTTT
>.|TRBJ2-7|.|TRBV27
CASSLGGSWFEQYF
TGTGCCAGCAGTTTAGGAGGGAGTTGGTTCGAGCAGTACTTC
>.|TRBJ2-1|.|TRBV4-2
CASSQVEGLGAYNEQFF
TGTGCCAGCAGCCAAGTGGAGGGACTCGGAGCCTACAATGAGCAGTTCTTC
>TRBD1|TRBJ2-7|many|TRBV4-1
CASSQDGTGGYEQYF
TGTGCCAGCAGCCAAGACGGGACAGGGGGCTACGAGCAGTACTTC
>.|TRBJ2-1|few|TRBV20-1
CSARDRTGINEQFF
TGCAGTGCTAGAGACCGAACAGGGATTAATGAGCAGTTCTTC
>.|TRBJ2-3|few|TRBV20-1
CSASLPGTTDTQYF
TGCAGTGCTAGTCTTCCGGGGACCACAGATACGCAGTATTTT
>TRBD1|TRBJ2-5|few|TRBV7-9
CASSLVTGGGYETQYF
TGTGCCAGCAGCTTGGTGACAGGGGGAGGATACGAGACCCAGTACTTC
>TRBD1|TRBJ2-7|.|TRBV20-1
CSLHRGPPYEQYF
TGCAGTTTACACAGGGGGCCCCCCTACGAGCAGTACTTC
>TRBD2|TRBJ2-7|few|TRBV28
CASRSPVGREYYEQYF
TGTGCCAGCCGTTCCCCGGTGGGGCGGGAGTACTACGAGCAGTACTTC
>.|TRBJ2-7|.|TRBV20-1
CSASDGAYEQYF
TGCAGTGCTAGCGATGGGGCCTACGAGCAGTACTTC
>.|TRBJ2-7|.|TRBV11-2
CASSLTSGQSYEQYF
TGTGCCAGCAGCTTAACGAGCGGACAATCCTACGAGCAGTACTTC
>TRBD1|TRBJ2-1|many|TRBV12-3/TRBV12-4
CASSYRGSSYNEQFF
TGTGCCAGCAGTTACAGGGGGAGCTCCTACAATGAGCAGTTCTTC
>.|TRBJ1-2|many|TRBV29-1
CSAVARTGGYTF
TGCAGCGCCGTAGCTCGGACGGGTGGCTACACCTTC
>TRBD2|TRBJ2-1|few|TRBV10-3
CAISERIPSGDYNEQFF
TGTGCCATCAGTGAGCGAATACCTAGCGGAGATTACAATGAGCAGTTCTTC
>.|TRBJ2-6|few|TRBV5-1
CASSLSVPGSGANVLTF
TGCGCCAGCAGCTTATCGGTCCCGGGCTCTGGGGCCAACGTCCTGACTTTC
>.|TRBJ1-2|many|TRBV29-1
CSVEDPRGYSGYTF
TGCAGCGTTGAAGATCCGAGGGGGTACTCTGGCTACACCTTC
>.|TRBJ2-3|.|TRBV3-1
CASSQVQGTQYF
TGTGCCAGCAGCCAAGTACAAGGTACGCAGTATTTT
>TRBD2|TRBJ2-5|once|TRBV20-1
CSARDLLAGAETQYF
TGCAGTGCTAGAGATCTACTAGCGGGGGCTGAGACCCAGTACTTC
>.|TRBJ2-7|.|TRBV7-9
CASSPGSVTLIYEQYF
TGTGCCAGCAGCCCCGGGTCAGTTACCCTAATCTACGAGCAGTACTTC
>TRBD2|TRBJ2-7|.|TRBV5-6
CASSTSGGGITQYF
TGTGCCAGCAGCACGAGCGGGGGAGGGATAACCCAGTACTTC
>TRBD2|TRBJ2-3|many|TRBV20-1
CSARDLAASTDTQYF
TGCAGTGCTAGAGATCTAGCGGCTAGCACAGATACGCAGTATTTT
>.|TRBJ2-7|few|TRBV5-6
CASTLGAGSSYEQYF
TGTGCCAGCACCCTTGGGGCAGGGAGCTCCTACGAGCAGTACTTC
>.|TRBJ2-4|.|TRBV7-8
CASSVARPLHERYF
TGTGCCAGCAGCGTGGCTAGGCCCCTCCACGAGCGGTACTTC